Below are 4 T cell receptor beta chains sequenced from a single sample in a study of vaccination effects on CD4 cells after COVID-19. Profiled with immunoSEQ multiplex PCR; TCRdb holds only in-frame clones, not every one. The sample lists tens of thousands of clones, about two thirds occurring once. With the ViraFEST assay, the study expanded antigen-specific CD4+ T cells using viral peptide pools, then sequenced them. CD4+ T cell isolation took place after 10 days of culture. None of these healthy vaccinees had been infected with SARS-CoV-2 before vaccination. These receptors' targets are unknown. This specimen was CD4+ T cells from PBMCs cultured with SARS-CoV-2 spike peptides, taken before COVID-19 vaccination. All receptors come from a human donor who received a COVID-19 vaccine.

The chain is built from TRBV4-1 and TRBJ1-5; no definite D call. V lost 0 bases and J lost 6, with 12 bases in between. Per the germline V gene, CDR1 is MGHRA and CDR2 is YSYEKL. The CDR3 extends over 15 amino acids. CDR3 region: CASSQEGRRSQPQHF. The CDR3 coding sequence is TGCGCCAGCAGCCAAGAAGGCAGGAGGAGTCAGCCCCAGCATTTT.

The chain employs TRBV24-1 and TRBJ2-3; 8 nucleotides line up with TRBD2. This CDR3 has 16 amino acids. Unmatched junction bases numbered 7, after V lost 4 bases and J lost 2 bases. Germline V CDR1 and CDR2: KGHDR, SFDVKD. The CDR3, as DNA: TGTGCCACCAGTGACCGTAGCGGGGACCTCACAGATACGCAGTATTTT. Translated, it gives CATSDRSGDLTDTQYF.

The V call is TRBV5-6, the J call TRBJ2-3, with TRBD2 matching over 8 bases. The CDR3 spans 16 residues. J was trimmed by 1 base and V by 4 bases; bases with no gene match: 8. CDR1 is SGHDT, CDR2 YYEEEE, per germline. The CDR3 DNA is TGTGCCAGCAGCAGCACTAGCGGAGGGGGCACAGATACGCAGTATTTT. Amino acid sequence: CASSSTSGGGTDTQYF. Supplemented by reference TRBV5-6 and TRBJ2-3, the full variable domain reads DAGVTQSPTHLIKTRGQQVTLRCSPKSGHDTVSWYQQALGQGPQFIFQYYEEEERQRGNFPDRFSGHQFPNYSSELNVNALLLGDSALYLCASSSTSGGGTDTQYFGPGTRLTVL.

Concerning this clone: Its ends do not fully match the called genes, so a read error is possible. CDR3 region: CASSLAGGLETQYF. For the CDR3, the DNA is TGTGCTAGCAGCTTAGCGGGGGGGCTGGAGACCCAGTACTTC. This chain links TRBV7-7 with TRBJ2-5; 11 bases map to TRBD2. The germline V gene encodes CDR1 SSHAT and CDR2 FNYEAQ (reference sequence). The CDR3 totals 14 residues. The whole variable domain, remainder taken from reference TRBV7-7 and TRBJ2-5, is GAGVSQSPRYKVTKRGQDVTLRCDPISSHATLYWYQQALGQGPEFLTYFNYEAQPDKSGLPSDRFSAERPEGSISTLTIQRTEQRDSAMYRCASSLAGGLETQYFGPGTRLLVL.